This TCR beta chain was obtained from a study of sequential checkpoint blockade in melanoma. Profiling relied on immunoSEQ multiplex PCR, and the TCRdb table lists in-frame clones only, not all of them. The sample has tens of thousands of clones; about two thirds are singletons. The CDR3 is 15 amino acids. CDR1 is LNHDA and CDR2 is SQIVND in the germline V gene (reference sequence). V shed 6 bases and J 7 bases; nucleotides not matched to a gene: 12. Treatment defined: randomized to nivolumab then ipilimumab (arm A) or the reverse (arm B). This clone was counted a few times. V is TRBV19 and J is TRBJ2-1; TRBD1 matches at 7 bases. The source was CD8+ T cells sorted from blood (inferred from file names), collected from a patient given nivolumab and ipilimumab in sequence. The origin of this receptor is a human donor with melanoma. DNA of the CDR3: TGTGCCAGTAGCCAAACAGGGGTTGTGATGAATGAGCAGTTCTTC. This encodes CASSQTGVVMNEQFF.